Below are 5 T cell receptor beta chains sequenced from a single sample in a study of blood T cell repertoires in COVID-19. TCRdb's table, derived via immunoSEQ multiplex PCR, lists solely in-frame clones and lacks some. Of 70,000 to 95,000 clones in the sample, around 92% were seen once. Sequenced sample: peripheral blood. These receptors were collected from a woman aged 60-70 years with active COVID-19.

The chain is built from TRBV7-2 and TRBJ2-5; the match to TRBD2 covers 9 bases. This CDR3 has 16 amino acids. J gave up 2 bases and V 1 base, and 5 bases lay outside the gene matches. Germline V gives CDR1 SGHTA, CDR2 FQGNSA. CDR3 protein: CASSLGGGALQETQYF. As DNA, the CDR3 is TGTGCCAGCAGCTTAGGCGGGGGGGCCCTTCAAGAGACCCAGTACTTC.

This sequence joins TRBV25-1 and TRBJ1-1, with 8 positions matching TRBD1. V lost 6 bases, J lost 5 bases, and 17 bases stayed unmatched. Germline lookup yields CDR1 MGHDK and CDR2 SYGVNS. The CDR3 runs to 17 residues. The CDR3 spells CASRPTRQGRANTEAFF. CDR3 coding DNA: TGTGCCAGCAGACCAACCCGACAGGGGAGGGCAAATACTGAAGCTTTCTTT.

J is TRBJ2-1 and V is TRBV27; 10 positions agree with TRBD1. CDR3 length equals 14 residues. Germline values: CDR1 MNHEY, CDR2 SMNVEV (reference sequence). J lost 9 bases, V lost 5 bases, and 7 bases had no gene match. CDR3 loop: CASSGGQGEAEQFF. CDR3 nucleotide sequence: TGTGCCAGCAGTGGAGGACAGGGGGAGGCTGAGCAGTTCTTC.

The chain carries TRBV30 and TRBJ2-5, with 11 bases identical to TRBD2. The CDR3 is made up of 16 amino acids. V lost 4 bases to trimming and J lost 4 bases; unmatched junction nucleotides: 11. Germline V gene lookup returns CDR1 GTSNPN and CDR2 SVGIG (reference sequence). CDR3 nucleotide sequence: TGTGCCTGGAAGGCTAGCGGGGGGCCCTCTGGAGAGACCCAGTACTTC. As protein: CAWKASGGPSGETQYF.

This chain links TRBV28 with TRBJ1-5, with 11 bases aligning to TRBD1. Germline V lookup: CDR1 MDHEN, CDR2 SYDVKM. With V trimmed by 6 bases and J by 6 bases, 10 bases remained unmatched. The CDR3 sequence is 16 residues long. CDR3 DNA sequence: TGTGCCAGCAGCCCTATCGGACAGGGGGCTTCTCAGCCCCAGCATTTT. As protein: CASSPIGQGASQPQHF.